This T cell receptor beta chain was recorded in a study of immune characteristics of hereditary and idiopathic chronic pancreatitis. The CDR3 is made up of 15 amino acids. Germline values: CDR1 SGHRS, CDR2 YFSETQ. V lost 1 base to trimming and J lost 3 bases; unmatched junction nucleotides: 5. On this clone: Its antigen is unknown.

The pancreas tissue came from patients undergoing total pancreatectomy with islet autotransplantation. TCR beta sequencing used genomic DNA from unsorted bulk pancreas tissue. Sequenced by immunoSEQ multiplex PCR; TCRdb stores in-frame clones only, minus some. This sample has around 9,400 clones, with roughly 77% found just once. Findings and caveats of the study: Hereditary and idiopathic cases differed in TRBV10, TRBV19, TRBV23 and TRBV5 usage. Because tissue was from TPIAT only, disease duration differences may confound results. No patients had chronic pancreatitis due to alcohol use.

The receptor was isolated from a human donor with chronic pancreatitis. J is TRBJ1-1 and V is TRBV5-1; TRBD1 agrees at 8 bases. The specimen was pancreas tissue with idiopathic chronic pancreatitis. The CDR3 sequence is CASSLLTGGDTEAFF. CDR3 bases: TGCGCCAGCAGCTTGTTAACAGGGGGAGACACTGAAGCTTTCTTT.